This T cell receptor (beta chain) was identified during a study of T cells in Graves' hyperthyroidism and ophthalmopathy. There were TCR beta CDR3 regions amplified from RNA transcripts. In the first-round RT-PCR of the TCR CDR3, the HTBI primer set was used. TCRdb passed the multiplex PCR reads through MiXCR, listing each CDR3 protein once. Among 650,000 to 750,000 distinct CDR3 sequences listed, around 15% were seen once. This clonotype has just a few counts. Each diagnosis was grounded in clinical symptoms, serum thyroxine and TRAb, thyroid ultrasound, and orbital computed tomography. Trimming left V 0 bases short and J 2 bases short, with 17 bases between. Germline values: CDR1 SGHDN, CDR2 FVKESK. There are 18 residues in the CDR3.

Sequenced sample: blood. The receptor was derived from a woman aged 18-29 years with Graves' hyperthyroidism. This chain uses TRBV14 with TRBJ2-1, with D possibly being TRBD2 (5 bases). CDR3 DNA: TGTGCCAGCAGCCAAGAAGGAGGTCGCGGAGTCCCCTACAATGAGCAGTTCTTC. Translating it yields CASSQEGGRGVPYNEQFF.